This T cell receptor beta chain was found in a study of T cell responses to AZD1222 COVID-19 vaccine. Study-wide findings and caveats: Mostly white British, mostly female donors; authors suggested clonal diversity may be underestimated.

For this clone: The antigen remains unidentified.

This CDR3 contains 14 residues. Germline V lookup: CDR1 SQVTM, CDR2 ANQGSEA. After removal of 2 bases from V and 0 bases from J, the junction contained 1 base not matched to a gene. Libraries were prepared by immunoSEQ multiplex PCR; TCRdb keeps only in-frame clonotypes and omits some of them. Among 100,000 or so clones, 90% were seen once, and the ten largest hold 1% to 1.5%. The gene calls are TRBV29-1 and TRBJ1-3, with 7 bases matching TRBD1. The source is an adult in good health. The sample in question was peripheral blood, obtained on day 0 of AZD1222 vaccination. The CDR3 here is CSVETGDSGNTIYF. The DNA of the CDR3 is TGCAGCGTTGAAACAGGGGACTCTGGAAACACCATATATTTT.